These T cell receptor beta chains were read from a single sample in a study of T cells after yellow fever vaccination. TCRdb fed the 5' RACE reads into MiXCR, producing one record per CDR3 protein. The top ten clones hold over 13% of a sample with some 500,000 distinct CDR3 sequences, 13% of them seen once. Sequencing was performed on PBMCs, taken on the day of the yellow fever booster vaccination. The receptors derive from a young man who received the YFV17D yellow fever vaccine. The conserved cysteine and the conserved F or W are not part of the CDR3 here. Each record gives: J gene, V gene, CDR3 protein.

j_gene: TRBJ2-5; v_gene: TRBV9; CDR3aa: ASSVGGAVLPQETQY
j_gene: TRBJ1-6; v_gene: TRBV27; CDR3aa: ASRANSPLH
j_gene: TRBJ2-1; v_gene: TRBV30; CDR3aa: ALTTSGRSRNEQF
j_gene: TRBJ2-7; v_gene: TRBV5-1; CDR3aa: ASSLGAGGRYEQY
j_gene: TRBJ2-1; v_gene: TRBV14; CDR3aa: ASSQDSWEQF
j_gene: TRBJ2-1; v_gene: TRBV7-8; CDR3aa: ASSHRGFDNEQF
j_gene: TRBJ2-5; v_gene: TRBV20-1; CDR3aa: SASLTSGRGETQY
j_gene: TRBJ1-4; v_gene: TRBV7-6; CDR3aa: ASSRTGGVEKLF
j_gene: TRBJ2-5; v_gene: TRBV5-1; CDR3aa: ASDPGLAGETQY
j_gene: TRBJ1-5; v_gene: TRBV25-1; CDR3aa: ASSETGYQPQH
j_gene: TRBJ2-5; v_gene: TRBV3-1; CDR3aa: ASSLMSSGRTGLGEETQY
j_gene: TRBJ2-4; v_gene: TRBV6-5; CDR3aa: ASSYPGGRPLAKNIQY
j_gene: TRBJ2-1; v_gene: TRBV7-2; CDR3aa: ASSLVSGVTYNEQF
j_gene: TRBJ2-3; v_gene: TRBV27; CDR3aa: ASSLYLAGDSGTDTQY
j_gene: TRBJ2-2; v_gene: TRBV29-1; CDR3aa: SITDRVNTGELF
j_gene: TRBJ2-7; v_gene: TRBV20-1; CDR3aa: SAAGGTYEQY
j_gene: TRBJ2-4; v_gene: TRBV20-1; CDR3aa: SARALSLKNIQY
j_gene: TRBJ1-6; v_gene: TRBV6-1; CDR3aa: ASSLTGFNSYNSPLH
j_gene: TRBJ1-1; v_gene: TRBV21-1; CDR3aa: ASSKKDRGAF
j_gene: TRBJ2-5; v_gene: TRBV7-6; CDR3aa: ASSLLQRGETQY
j_gene: TRBJ2-5; v_gene: TRBV7-2; CDR3aa: ASSLAAGGGRETQY